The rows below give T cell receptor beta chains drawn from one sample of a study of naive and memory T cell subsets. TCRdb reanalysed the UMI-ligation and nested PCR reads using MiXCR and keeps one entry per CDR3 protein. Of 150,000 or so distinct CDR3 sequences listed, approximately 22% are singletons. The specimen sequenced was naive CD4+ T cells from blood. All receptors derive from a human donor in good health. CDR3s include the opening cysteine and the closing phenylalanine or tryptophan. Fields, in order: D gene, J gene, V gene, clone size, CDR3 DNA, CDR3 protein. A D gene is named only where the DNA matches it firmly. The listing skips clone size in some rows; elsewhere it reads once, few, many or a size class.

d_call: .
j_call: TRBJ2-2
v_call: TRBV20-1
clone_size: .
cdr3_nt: TGCAGTGCTAGGTGGTCCACCGGGGAGCTGTTTTTT
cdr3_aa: CSARWSTGELFF

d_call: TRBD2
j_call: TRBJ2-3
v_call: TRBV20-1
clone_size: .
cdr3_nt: TGCAGTGCCAATCCCGGGACTAGCGGGACAGATACGCAGTATTTT
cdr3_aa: CSANPGTSGTDTQYF

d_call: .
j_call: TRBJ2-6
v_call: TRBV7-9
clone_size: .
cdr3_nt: TGTGCCAGCAGCTCTACTCGGGGACAACGAAAGCCTGGGGCCAACGTCCTGACTTTC
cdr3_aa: CASSSTRGQRKPGANVLTF

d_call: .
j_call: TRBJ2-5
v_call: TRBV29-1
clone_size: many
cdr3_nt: TGCAGCGTTGGGCATCTGGCGCTAAAAGAGACCCAGTACTTC
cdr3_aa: CSVGHLALKETQYF

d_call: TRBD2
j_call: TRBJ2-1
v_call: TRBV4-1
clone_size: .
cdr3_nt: TGCGCCAGCAGCCAAGAAGGACTAGCGGGAGCAAGATATAGGGAGCAGTTCTTC
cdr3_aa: CASSQEGLAGARYREQFF

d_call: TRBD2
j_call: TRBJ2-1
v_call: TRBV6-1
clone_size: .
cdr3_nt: TGTGCCAGCAGTCGAGCGGGGCCATCCTACAATGAGCAGTTCTTC
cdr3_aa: CASSRAGPSYNEQFF

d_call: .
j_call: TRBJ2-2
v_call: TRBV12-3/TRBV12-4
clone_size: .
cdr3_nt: TGTGCCAGCAGGAGAACCCTCAGGGGCGGGGGAACCGGGGAGCTGTTTTTT
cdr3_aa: CASRRTLRGGGTGELFF

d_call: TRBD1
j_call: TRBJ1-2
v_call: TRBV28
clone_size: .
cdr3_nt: TGTGCCAGCAGTCTTATAGGGGGCCGTGGCTACACCTTC
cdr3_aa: CASSLIGGRGYTF

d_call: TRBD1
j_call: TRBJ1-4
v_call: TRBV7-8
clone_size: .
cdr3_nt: TGTGCCAGCAGCCATTCGACGGGACAGGGGCTTGAAAAACTGTTTTTT
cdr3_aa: CASSHSTGQGLEKLFF

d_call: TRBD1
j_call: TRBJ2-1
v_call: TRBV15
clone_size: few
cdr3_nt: TGTGCCACCAGCAGGGACGGGACAGAGTACAATGAGCAGTTCTTC
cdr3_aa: CATSRDGTEYNEQFF

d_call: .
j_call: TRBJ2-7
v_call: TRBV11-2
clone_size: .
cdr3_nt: TGTGCCAGCAGCTTAGTTGCCGGTCGTTCTTACGAGCAGTACTTC
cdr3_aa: CASSLVAGRSYEQYF

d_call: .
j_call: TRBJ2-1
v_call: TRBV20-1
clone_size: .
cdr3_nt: TGCAGTGCTAGTGGGGACCAGGTTAATGAGCAGTTCTTC
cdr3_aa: CSASGDQVNEQFF

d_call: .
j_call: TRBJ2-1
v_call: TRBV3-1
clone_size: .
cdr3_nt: TGTGCCAGCAGCCGTTGGGCCCCTCTCTCCGGAGAGCAGTTCTTC
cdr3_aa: CASSRWAPLSGEQFF

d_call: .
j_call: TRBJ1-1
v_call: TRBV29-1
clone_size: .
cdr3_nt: TGCAGCGTTCATCTCCAGAAAATCAACACTGAAGCTTTCTTT
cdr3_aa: CSVHLQKINTEAFF

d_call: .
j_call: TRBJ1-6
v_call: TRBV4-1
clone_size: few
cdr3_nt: TGCGCCAGCAGCCTCACAGGGATTCCTAATTCACCCCTCCACTTT
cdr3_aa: CASSLTGIPNSPLHF

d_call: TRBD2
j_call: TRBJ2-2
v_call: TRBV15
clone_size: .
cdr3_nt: TGTGCCACCAGCAGGCTTCTTACTAGCGGACTGAACACCGGGGAGCTGTTTTTT
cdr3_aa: CATSRLLTSGLNTGELFF